The clone carrying this T cell receptor beta chain showed up many times. What it binds is unknown. These data belong to a study of human T cells and chemical hapten exposure. Study-level findings and limits: Among TCRs, those above 1 in 1000 frequency were unaffected by DPC sensitization.

The library put unique molecular identifiers onto individual cDNA molecules. TCRdb analysed the RACE reads with MiXCR anew, one entry per CDR3 protein. The sample carries some 45,000 distinct CDR3 sequences, almost 4.5% recorded once. Germline CDR1 reads SEHNR; CDR2 reads FQNEAQ (reference sequence). The CDR3 spans 15 residues. Trimming cost V 4 bases and J 1 base, with 14 bases left between them. Time point of the sample: healthy volunteer bleed at 2 weeks. RNA extraction used unfractionated whole blood as the source of total RNA. This chain joins TRBV7-9 and TRBJ2-7, with D unclear. This TCR came from a human donor in good health. Some clones in this sample may be carry-over from other donors' samples. The sample taken for sequencing was whole blood. The CDR3 nucleotides are TGTGCCAGCAGCTCCCCCCAAACCTCATCCTACGAGCAGTACTTC. Residues: CASSSPQTSSYEQYF.